One sample yielded the 15 T cell receptor beta chains listed below, sequenced in a study of shared clonotypes between healthy human individuals. Only in-frame clones appear in the TCRdb table, and some are missing; sequencing was by immunoSEQ multiplex PCR. The data hold some 1,400,000 clones, with roughly 96% observed a single time. Sample: naive CD4+ T cells sorted from blood. Subset meaning: CD45RA+ positively selected. The source is a man younger than 40 in good health.

On this clone: Sequence at one end of the junction differs from germline and may be a read error. The chain recombines TRBV5-6 with TRBJ2-5; D perhaps matches TRBD2 (6 bases). Germline CDR1 and CDR2: SGHDT and YYEEEE. This CDR3 has 14 residues. CDR3 in DNA: TGTGCCAGCAGCTTGGCCGGGAGACAAGGGACCCAGTACTTC. Its translation is CASSLAGRQGTQYF.

This clone came up once. The chain uses TRBV15 and TRBJ2-7, with 9 bases matching TRBD2. Germline-derived CDR1 and CDR2 are LNHNV and YYDKDF (reference sequence). Trimming cost V 0 bases and J 0 bases; bases outside gene matches: 3. The CDR3 sequence is 16 residues long. CDR3 nucleotides: TGTGCCACCAGCAGAGAACTAGCGGGTCTCTCCTACGAGCAGTACTTC. This codes for CATSRELAGLSYEQYF.

The V and J genes are TRBV29-1 and TRBJ2-3; D uncertain. The CDR3 has 11 amino acids. Trimming stripped 5 bases from V and 3 bases from J, with 6 bases between. The V gene's germline CDR1 is SQVTM and CDR2 ANQGSEA. In nucleotides, the CDR3 is TGCAGCGTTATATGGACAGATACGCAGTATTTT. Protein sequence: CSVIWTDTQYF.

V gene TRBV27 combines with J gene TRBJ2-7; D possibly corresponds to TRBD1 (6 bases). Germline lookup yields CDR1 MNHEY and CDR2 SMNVEV (reference sequence). The ends were cut back, 3 bases at V and 7 bases at J, with 19 bases in the middle. The CDR3 consists of 15 residues. The CDR3 sequence: CASSFATGLNAEQYF. Here the CDR3 DNA reads TGTGCCAGCAGTTTTGCGACAGGCTTAAACGCGGAGCAGTACTTC.

This chain links TRBV11-2 with TRBJ1-3; TRBD1 might be the D (5 bases). This CDR3 comprises 14 residues. Germline loops: CDR1 SGHAT, CDR2 FQNNGV. Between the trimmed V and J ends, which lost 6 bases and 3 bases, there was a span of 12 bases. The CDR3 sequence is CASSSQGGGNTIYF. The CDR3 DNA follows: TGTGCCAGCAGTTCTCAGGGTGGTGGAAACACCATATATTTT.

The chain has TRBV19 and TRBJ2-1; 11 nucleotides agree with TRBD2. This CDR3 region has 15 residues. Trimming took 7 bases from V and 2 from J; bases not matched to a gene: 4. Per germline, CDR1 LNHDA and CDR2 SQIVND (reference sequence). The chain's CDR3 is CASKVTSGTYNEQFF. CDR3 sequence (DNA): TGTGCCAGTAAAGTGACTAGCGGGACCTACAATGAGCAGTTCTTC.

This clone is a singleton in its sample. The genes are TRBV9 and TRBJ1-2; 10 nucleotides line up with TRBD1. V was clipped by 4 bases and J by 4 bases; unmatched bases: 13. The CDR3 runs to 17 residues. CDR1 SGDLS and CDR2 YYNGEE come from the germline V gene. The CDR3 here is CASSLGTGAAVSYGYTF. The CDR3 DNA reads TGTGCCAGCAGCCTCGGGACAGGGGCCGCTGTTAGCTATGGCTACACCTTC.

V is TRBV2 and J is TRBJ2-7, with 7 bases aligning to TRBD2. The CDR3 is 14 residues long. Looked up from germline, CDR1 is SNHLY and CDR2 is FYNNEI. J was trimmed by 5 bases and V by 4 bases; bases with no gene match: 8. The CDR3 here is CASSGGGLPNEQYF. Here the CDR3 DNA reads TGTGCCAGCAGTGGGGGGGGTCTGCCAAACGAGCAGTACTTC.

The chain carries TRBV11-2 and TRBJ1-5; D is possibly TRBD1 (5 bases). The CDR3 loop spans 14 amino acids. Germline CDR1 is SGHAT and CDR2 is FQNNGV. Trimming shortened V by 5 bases and J by 2 bases, and 10 bases separated the two germline ends. The CDR3 loop reads CASSIWGGNQPQHF. As DNA, the CDR3 is TGTGCCAGCAGCATATGGGGCGGCAATCAGCCCCAGCATTTT.

The CDR3 here is CASSHPGAGLEQYF. In DNA, the CDR3 is TGCGCCAGCAGCCACCCGGGCGCAGGGCTCGAGCAGTACTTC. The chain employs TRBV4-1 and TRBJ2-7; tentative D call: TRBD1 (5 bases). V shed 3 bases and J shed 6 bases, with 15 bases lying between them. The CDR3 is made up of 14 amino acids. Germline V gives CDR1 MGHRA, CDR2 YSYEKL.

This clone was counted a single time. This chain joins TRBV9 and TRBJ2-7, with a weak D call TRBD1 (6 bases). The CDR3 is 14 amino acids. V was pared by 4 bases and J by 6 bases, with 17 bases between. Germline CDR1 and CDR2: SGDLS and YYNGEE. Here the CDR3 reads CASSTLTTGFEQYF. The CDR3 nucleotides read TGTGCCAGCAGCACTTTGACTACAGGGTTCGAGCAGTACTTC.

J is TRBJ2-1 and V is TRBV6-5, with a weak D call TRBD2 (5 bases). Per germline, CDR1 MNHEY and CDR2 SVGAGI. This CDR3 comprises 13 residues. The ends were cut back, 7 bases at V and 7 bases at J, with 14 bases in the middle. The chain's CDR3 is CASTTPGKNEQFF. The DNA of the CDR3 is TGTGCCAGCACCACACCCGGGAAAAATGAGCAGTTCTTC.

In this sample, this clone turned up once. The sample holds other DNA sequences that translate to the same CDR3. This chain links TRBV9 with TRBJ2-1; D is perhaps TRBD2 (5 bases). The CDR3 covers 15 residues. Germline CDR1 reads SGDLS; CDR2 reads YYNGEE. Trimming pared 0 bases from V and 2 bases from J, leaving 9 bases between. This chain's CDR3 is CASSVGTGTYNEQFF. The CDR3 DNA sequence: TGTGCCAGCAGCGTAGGGACGGGGACCTACAATGAGCAGTTCTTC.

V and J are TRBV2 and TRBJ2-7, with no clear D. From germline, CDR1 is SNHLY and CDR2 FYNNEI. This CDR3 has 12 residues. V lost 3 bases, J lost 7 bases, and 10 bases lay in between. CDR3 residues: CASSETKVEQYF. DNA of the CDR3: TGTGCCAGCAGTGAGACAAAAGTTGAGCAGTACTTC.

In regard to this clone: Other DNA sequences in the sample encode the same CDR3. This sequence joins TRBV6-6 and TRBJ2-5; no reliable D call. The length of the CDR3 is 12 residues. From germline, CDR1 is MNHNY and CDR2 SVGAGI (reference sequence). Trimming pared 2 bases from V and 4 bases from J, leaving 5 bases between. CDR3 nucleotides: TGTGCCAGCAGTTACCTTCGAGAGACCCAGTACTTC. The encoded protein is CASSYLRETQYF.